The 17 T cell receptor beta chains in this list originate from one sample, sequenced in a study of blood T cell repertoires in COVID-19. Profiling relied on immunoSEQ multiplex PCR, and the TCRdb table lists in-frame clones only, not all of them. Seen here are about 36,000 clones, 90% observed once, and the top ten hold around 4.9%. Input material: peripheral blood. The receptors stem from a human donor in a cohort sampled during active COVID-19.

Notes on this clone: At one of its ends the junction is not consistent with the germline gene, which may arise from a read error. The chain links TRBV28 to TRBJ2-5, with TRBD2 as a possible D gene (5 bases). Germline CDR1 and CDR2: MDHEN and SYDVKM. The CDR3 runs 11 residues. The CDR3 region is CASSSPTGVDF. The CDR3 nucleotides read TGTGCCAGCAGTTCGCCCACCGGGGTCGACTTC.

The DNA for the CDR3 is TGTGCCAGCAGAATTCCAGGGGGCCGTGGCGTCACTGAAGCTTTCTTT. Amino acid sequence: CASRIPGGRGVTEAFF. The V and J genes are TRBV28 and TRBJ1-1; 8 bases match TRBD1. The CDR3 covers 16 residues. Trimming took 6 bases from V and 4 from J; bases not matched to a gene: 13. CDR1 is MDHEN, CDR2 SYDVKM, per germline.

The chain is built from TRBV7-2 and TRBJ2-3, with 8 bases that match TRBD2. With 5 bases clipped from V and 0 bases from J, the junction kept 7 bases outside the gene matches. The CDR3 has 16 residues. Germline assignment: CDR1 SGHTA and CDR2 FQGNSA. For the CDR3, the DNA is TGTGCCAGCAGCCCCCAAGCGGGGGCAAGCACAGATACGCAGTATTTT. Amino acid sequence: CASSPQAGASTDTQYF.

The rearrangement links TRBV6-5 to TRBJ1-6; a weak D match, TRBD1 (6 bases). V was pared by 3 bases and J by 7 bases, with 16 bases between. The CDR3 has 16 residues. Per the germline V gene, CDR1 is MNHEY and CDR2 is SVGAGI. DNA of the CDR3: TGTGCCAGCAGTTATACCGGGACAAGGAAGAATTCACCCCTCCACTTT. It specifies CASSYTGTRKNSPLHF.

This CDR3 is CASSRQSGGTEAFF. DNA for the CDR3: TGTGCCAGCAGCCGACAATCAGGGGGAACTGAAGCTTTCTTT. This chain uses TRBV14 with TRBJ1-1, with 7 bases that match TRBD1. V was clipped by 4 bases and J by 5 bases; unmatched bases: 7. CDR3 length: 14 residues. Per germline, CDR1 SGHDN and CDR2 FVKESK.

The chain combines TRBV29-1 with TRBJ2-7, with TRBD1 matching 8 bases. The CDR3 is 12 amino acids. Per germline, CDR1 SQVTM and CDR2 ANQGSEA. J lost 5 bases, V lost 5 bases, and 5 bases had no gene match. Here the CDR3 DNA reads TGCAGCGTTCGGACAGGGAACCACGAGCAGTACTTC. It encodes CSVRTGNHEQYF.

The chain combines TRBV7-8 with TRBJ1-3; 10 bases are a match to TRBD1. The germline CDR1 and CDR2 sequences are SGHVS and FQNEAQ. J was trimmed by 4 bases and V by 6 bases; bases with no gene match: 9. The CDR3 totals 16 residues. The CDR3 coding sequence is TGTGCCAGCAGACCTTCCGGGACAGGGGTAGGAAACACCATATATTTT. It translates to CASRPSGTGVGNTIYF.

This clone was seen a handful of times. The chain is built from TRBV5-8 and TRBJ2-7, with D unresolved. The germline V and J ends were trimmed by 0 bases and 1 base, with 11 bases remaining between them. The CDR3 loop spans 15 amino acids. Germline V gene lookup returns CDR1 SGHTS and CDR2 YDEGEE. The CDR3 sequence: CASSLEPSGSYEQYF. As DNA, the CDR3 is TGTGCCAGCAGCTTGGAACCTTCAGGATCCTACGAGCAGTACTTC.

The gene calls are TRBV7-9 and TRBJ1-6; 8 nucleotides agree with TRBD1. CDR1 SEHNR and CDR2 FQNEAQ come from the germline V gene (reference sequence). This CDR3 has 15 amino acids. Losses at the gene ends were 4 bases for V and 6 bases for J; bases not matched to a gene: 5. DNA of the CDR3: TGTGCCAGCAGCTACTTAGGACAGGGTAATTCACCCCTCCACTTT. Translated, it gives CASSYLGQGNSPLHF.

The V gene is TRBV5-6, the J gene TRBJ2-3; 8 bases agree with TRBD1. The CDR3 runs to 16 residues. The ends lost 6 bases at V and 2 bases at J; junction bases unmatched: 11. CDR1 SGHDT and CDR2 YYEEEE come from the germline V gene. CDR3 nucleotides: TGTGCCAGCACCGAAGAGAGGACAGGGCACACAGATACGCAGTATTTT. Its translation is CASTEERTGHTDTQYF.

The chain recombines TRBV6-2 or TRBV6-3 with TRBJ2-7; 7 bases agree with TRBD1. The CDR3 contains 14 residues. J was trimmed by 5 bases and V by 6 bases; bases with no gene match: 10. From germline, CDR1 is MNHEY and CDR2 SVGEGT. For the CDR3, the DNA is TGTGCCAGCAGCCGACAGGGATCGGTCAACGAGCAGTACTTC. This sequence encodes CASSRQGSVNEQYF.

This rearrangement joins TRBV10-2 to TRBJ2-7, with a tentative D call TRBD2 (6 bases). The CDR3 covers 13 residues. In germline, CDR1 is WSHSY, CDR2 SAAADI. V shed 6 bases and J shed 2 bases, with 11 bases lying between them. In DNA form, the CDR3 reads TGCGCCAGCAGCCCAGCGGGCCCCTACGAGCAGTACTTC. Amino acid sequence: CASSPAGPYEQYF.

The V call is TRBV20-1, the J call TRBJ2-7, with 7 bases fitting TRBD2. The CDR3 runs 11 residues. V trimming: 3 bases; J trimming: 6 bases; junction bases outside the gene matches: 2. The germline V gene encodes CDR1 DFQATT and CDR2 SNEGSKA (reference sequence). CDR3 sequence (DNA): TGCAGTGCTAGGGGCGGGAGCGAGCAGTACTTC. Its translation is CSARGGSEQYF.

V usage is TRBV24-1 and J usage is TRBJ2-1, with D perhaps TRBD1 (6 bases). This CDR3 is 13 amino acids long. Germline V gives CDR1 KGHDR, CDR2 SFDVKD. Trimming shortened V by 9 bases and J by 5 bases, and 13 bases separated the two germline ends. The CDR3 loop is CATAGAGHNEQFF. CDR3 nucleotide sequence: TGTGCCACCGCAGGGGCAGGGCACAATGAGCAGTTCTTC.

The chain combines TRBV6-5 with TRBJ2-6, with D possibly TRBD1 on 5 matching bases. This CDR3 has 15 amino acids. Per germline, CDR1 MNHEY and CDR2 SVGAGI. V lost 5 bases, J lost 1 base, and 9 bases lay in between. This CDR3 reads CASSHRQSGANVLTF. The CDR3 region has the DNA TGTGCCAGCAGTCATCGACAGTCTGGGGCCAACGTCCTGACTTTC.

CDR3 region: CASTQRGGGEGYTF. In DNA form, the CDR3 reads TGTGCCAGCACCCAAAGAGGTGGGGGGGAAGGCTACACCTTC. This chain connects TRBV6-6 to TRBJ1-2; possibly TRBD1 for D (5 bases). V lost 7 bases, J lost 8 bases, and 20 bases lay in between. CDR3 size: 14 residues. Per germline, CDR1 MNHNY and CDR2 SVGAGI (reference sequence).

CDR3 in DNA: TGTGCCAGCAGCTTCCCGACTGTGGAGGGACAGCTATCCTACGAGCAGTACTTC. Its protein is CASSFPTVEGQLSYEQYF. The V gene is TRBV7-2, the J gene TRBJ2-7; TRBD1 is a possible D gene (7 bases). V lost 3 bases, J lost 1 base, and 22 bases lay in between. Germline assignment: CDR1 SGHTA and CDR2 FQGNSA. The CDR3 consists of 18 residues.